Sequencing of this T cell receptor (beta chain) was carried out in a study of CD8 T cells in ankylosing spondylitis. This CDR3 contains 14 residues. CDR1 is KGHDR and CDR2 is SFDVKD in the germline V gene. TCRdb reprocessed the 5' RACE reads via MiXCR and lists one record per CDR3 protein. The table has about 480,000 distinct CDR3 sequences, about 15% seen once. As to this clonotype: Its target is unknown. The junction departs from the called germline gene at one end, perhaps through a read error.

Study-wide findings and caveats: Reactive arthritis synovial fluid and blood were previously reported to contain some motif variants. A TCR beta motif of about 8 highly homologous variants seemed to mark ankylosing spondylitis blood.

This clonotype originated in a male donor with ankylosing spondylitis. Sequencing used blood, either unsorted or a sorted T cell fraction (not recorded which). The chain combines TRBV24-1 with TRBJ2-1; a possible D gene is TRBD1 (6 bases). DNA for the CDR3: TGTGCCGCCAGTAAGACAGGCCCTTCCCGAGAGCAGTTCTTC. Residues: CAASKTGPSREQFF.